This passage covers 13 T cell receptor beta chains from one sample sequenced in a study of blood T cell repertoires in COVID-19. Method: immunoSEQ multiplex PCR; TCRdb's copy keeps in-frame clones and lacks some. The sample has 150,000 to 200,000 clones, roughly 80% seen once; the top ten hold under 3%. The sample consisted of peripheral blood. The receptors originated from a human donor with acute or convalescent COVID-19. The donor label of this sample is uncertain.

The chain has TRBV4-2 and TRBJ2-1; perhaps TRBD2 as D (6 bases). V shed 2 bases and J shed 0 bases, with 14 bases lying between them. Germline V gene data show CDR1 as LGHNA and CDR2 as YNFKEQ. The CDR3 has 17 amino acids. The CDR3: CASSQLGTDSSYNEQFF. CDR3 DNA: TGTGCCAGCAGCCAACTCGGGACTGATAGCTCCTACAATGAGCAGTTCTTC.

The rearrangement joins TRBV27 to TRBJ2-7, with 9 bases aligning to TRBD2. CDR1 and CDR2 (germline): MNHEY, SMNVEV (reference sequence). The CDR3 is 17 residues long. J gave up 3 bases and V 5 bases, and 14 bases lay outside the gene matches. In nucleotides, the CDR3 is TGTGCCAGCAGTCCATCCCACAGCGGGGGGCCTGGCTACGAGCAGTACTTC. Translating it yields CASSPSHSGGPGYEQYF.

This clone has only one observation. This chain connects TRBV5-1 to TRBJ2-3; 15 bases are a match to TRBD2. The ends lost 3 bases at V and 5 bases at J; junction bases unmatched: 7. The CDR3 totals 17 residues. Germline values: CDR1 SGHRS, CDR2 YFSETQ. CDR3 sequence reads: CASSSRTSGGAVDTQYF. The CDR3 DNA follows: TGCGCCAGCAGCTCGCGGACTAGCGGGGGGGCCGTAGATACGCAGTATTTT.

The chain combines TRBV3-1 (or the pseudogene TRBV3-2) with TRBJ1-2, with 7 nucleotides matching TRBD1. Losses at the gene ends were 4 bases for V and 3 bases for J; bases not matched to a gene: 8. The CDR3 runs to 15 residues. Germline lookup yields CDR1 LGHDT and CDR2 YNNKEL (reference sequence). CDR3 region: CASSLWGTEDYGYTF. The CDR3 DNA reads TGTGCCAGCAGCCTTTGGGGGACAGAGGACTATGGCTACACCTTC.

The gene calls are TRBV10-1 and TRBJ1-2, with 9 bases identical to TRBD1. The CDR3 totals 17 residues. The germline V gene has CDR1 WNHNN and CDR2 SYGVQD (reference sequence). The V and J ends lost 0 bases and 5 bases, in that order; junction bases with no gene match: 10. The CDR3 nucleotides are TGCGCCAGCAGTGAGTCCGCTGGGACAGGGAATGGTTATGGCTACACCTTC. Encoded protein: CASSESAGTGNGYGYTF.

V is TRBV5-4 and J is TRBJ2-1, with D possibly TRBD2 on 6 matching bases. CDR3 length: 14 residues. Germline V lookup: CDR1 SGHNT, CDR2 YYREEE (reference sequence). V was pared by 1 base and J by 7 bases, with 12 bases between. The CDR3: CASSLPTSRNEQFF. For the CDR3, the DNA is TGTGCCAGCAGCTTGCCGACTAGTAGGAATGAGCAGTTCTTC.

The gene calls are TRBV10-1 and TRBJ2-2; 7 nucleotides agree with TRBD2. The trim removed 8 bases at V and 5 bases at J, leaving 14 bases unmatched. The germline CDR1 and CDR2 sequences are WNHNN and SYGVQD (reference sequence). This CDR3 is built from 16 residues. DNA of the CDR3: TGCGCCAGCTCTCAAGGGTTCCCCGGGGGGACCGGGGAGCTGTTTTTT. Translating gives CASSQGFPGGTGELFF.

The chain couples TRBV7-3 to TRBJ2-1, with TRBD1 identical over 10 bases. CDR3 size: 15 residues. With V trimmed by 5 bases and J by 8 bases, 9 bases remained unmatched. CDR1 SGHTA and CDR2 FQGTGA come from the germline V gene. Here the CDR3 DNA reads TGTGCCAGCAGCCTAGCCGGGACAGGGGCTCATGAGCAGTTCTTC. It yields the protein CASSLAGTGAHEQFF. The variable domain in full, with the rest retrieved from reference TRBV7-3 and TRBJ2-1, is GAGVSQTPSNKVTEKGKYVELRCDPISGHTALYWYRQSLGQGPEFLIYFQGTGAADDSGLPNDRFFAVRPEGSVSTLKIQRTERGDSAVYLCASSLAGTGAHEQFFGPGTRLTVL.

The J gene is TRBJ2-3, the V gene TRBV7-6; TRBD2 is a possible D gene (6 bases). The ends were cut back, 2 bases at V and 2 bases at J, with 11 bases in the middle. CDR3 size: 15 residues. Looked up from germline, CDR1 is SGHVS and CDR2 is FNYEAQ. The CDR3 nucleotides are TGTGCCAGCAGCTTAAGTGCGGGGAACACAGATACGCAGTATTTT. It is translated as CASSLSAGNTDTQYF.

The chain is built from TRBV6-5 and TRBJ2-1, with TRBD1 identical over 11 bases. The CDR3 extends over 15 amino acids. V shed 7 bases, J shed 4 bases, and the junction held 6 bases outside the gene matches. CDR1 and CDR2 (germline): MNHEY, SVGAGI. In DNA, the CDR3 is TGTGCCAGCATTAAGGACAGGGGGCTGTACAATGAGCAGTTCTTC. Its translation: CASIKDRGLYNEQFF.

The chain has TRBV6-5 and TRBJ2-5; D not resolved. Deletions cut 0 bases from V and 4 bases from J, with 12 bases between. The CDR3 covers 15 residues. In germline, CDR1 is MNHEY, CDR2 SVGAGI. DNA of the CDR3: TGTGCCAGCAGTTACTCGCTTAGTGGGCGAGAGACCCAGTACTTC. It translates to CASSYSLSGRETQYF.

This sequence joins TRBV19 and TRBJ1-2; 7 nucleotides align to TRBD1. CDR3 length: 14 amino acids. Unmatched junction bases numbered 5, after V lost 3 bases and J lost 4 bases. Germline V gene data show CDR1 as LNHDA and CDR2 as SQIVND (reference sequence). In DNA, the CDR3 is TGTGCCAGTAGTATCTCCGGGACAGCCTATGGCTACACCTTC. Residues: CASSISGTAYGYTF.

This chain links TRBV6-1 with TRBJ2-2; D gene uncertain. Germline V gene lookup returns CDR1 MNHNS and CDR2 SASEGT. V lost 2 bases, J lost 6 bases, and 19 bases lay in between. The CDR3 spans 17 residues. In DNA form, the CDR3 reads TGTGCCAGCAGTGAAATGTCGGTTAAGTTGTCCGCCGGGGAGCTGTTTTTT. Amino acid sequence: CASSEMSVKLSAGELFF.